A single sample gave rise to the 20 T cell receptor beta chains below, sequenced in a study of response to subunit inactivated influenza vaccine. TCRdb fed the RT-PCR reads into MiXCR, producing one record per CDR3 protein. This sample has hundreds of thousands of distinct CDR3 sequences; roughly 12% occur once, and the top ten carry roughly a tenth. Sequencing used PBMCs from blood, obtained on the day of vaccination. The receptors shown here come from a man aged 50-59 years who received an inactivated influenza vaccine.

The rearrangement uses TRBV15 and TRBJ2-1; 8 bases agree with TRBD1. Germline V gene data show CDR1 as LNHNV and CDR2 as YYDKDF (reference sequence). CDR3 size: 15 residues. With V trimmed by 3 bases and J by 4 bases, 5 bases remained unmatched. DNA for the CDR3: TGTGCCACCAGCAGCGGACAGGGTCCATACAATGAGCAGTTCTTC. Translation gives CATSSGQGPYNEQFF.

The V gene is TRBV11-2, the J gene TRBJ1-5; the D gene is possibly TRBD1 (5 bases). The ends were cut back, 1 base at V and 1 base at J, with 20 bases in the middle. Germline V gene lookup returns CDR1 SGHAT and CDR2 FQNNGV. The CDR3 is 19 residues long. CDR3 residues: CASSLVMKEGRDSNQPQHF. In DNA, the CDR3 is TGTGCCAGCAGCTTAGTTATGAAGGAGGGGAGGGACAGCAATCAGCCCCAGCATTTT.

In its sample, this clonotype was seen a few times. The chain links TRBV5-6 to TRBJ2-2; perhaps TRBD1 as D (5 bases). This CDR3 spans 16 amino acids. V lost 1 base, J lost 0 bases, and 10 bases lay in between. Germline V CDR1 and CDR2: SGHDT, YYEEEE. The CDR3 DNA sequence: TGTGCCAGCAGCTTGTTGGGCAGGGCGAACACCGGGGAGCTGTTTTTT. It specifies CASSLLGRANTGELFF.

The chain employs TRBV20-1 and TRBJ2-3; 9 nucleotides agree with TRBD2. Germline assignment: CDR1 DFQATT and CDR2 SNEGSKA (reference sequence). The junction had 2 bases not matched to a gene; V was cut back by 4 bases and J by 0 bases. The CDR3 has 14 residues. The chain's CDR3 is CSAKLAGSTDTQYF. The CDR3 bases are TGCAGTGCTAAGCTAGCGGGGAGCACAGATACGCAGTATTTT.

This clonotype was picked up a small number of times. The chain recombines TRBV10-3 with TRBJ2-1; D tentatively fits TRBD1 or TRBD2 (5 bases each). Trimming cost V 7 bases and J 9 bases, with 13 bases left between them. In germline, CDR1 is ENHRY, CDR2 SYGVKD. The CDR3 is made up of 12 amino acids. The CDR3 is CAIKGPSGEQFF. In DNA form, the CDR3 reads TGTGCCATCAAGGGACCCTCGGGTGAGCAGTTCTTC.

This clonotype was observed a few times. The V and J genes are TRBV27 and TRBJ2-1; TRBD1 agrees at 7 bases. This CDR3 comprises 13 residues. Germline V gene data show CDR1 as MNHEY and CDR2 as SMNVEV (reference sequence). Unmatched junction bases numbered 8, after V lost 9 bases and J lost 6 bases. The DNA of the CDR3 is TGTGCCAGGCACAGGGGATGGGGCAATGAGCAGTTCTTC. As protein: CARHRGWGNEQFF.

Many counts were recorded for this clonotype. The genes are TRBV4-3 and TRBJ2-3; TRBD2 matches at 7 bases. The CDR3 sequence is 17 residues long. Germline V gene data show CDR1 as LGHNA and CDR2 as YSLEER. V gave up 2 bases and J gave up 3 bases; unmatched junction bases: 11. CDR3 region: CASSQTWGGSNTDTQYF. The CDR3 DNA follows: TGCGCCAGCAGCCAAACGTGGGGCGGGAGCAATACAGATACGCAGTATTTT.

The CDR3 coding sequence is TGTGCCAGCAGCCGAGCGGGGTACTACACAGATACGCAGTATTTT. This translates into CASSRAGYYTDTQYF. The chain is built from TRBV13 and TRBJ2-3; the match to TRBD2 covers 7 bases. The germline gives CDR1 PRHDT, CDR2 FYEKMQ (reference sequence). This CDR3 contains 15 residues. J gave up 2 bases and V 5 bases, and 7 bases lay outside the gene matches.

This clonotype was seen only a few times. V is TRBV3-1 and J is TRBJ2-2; 8 nucleotides match TRBD1. J was trimmed by 5 bases and V by 0 bases; bases with no gene match: 5. Germline V gene lookup returns CDR1 LGHDT and CDR2 YNNKEL (reference sequence). CDR3 length: 16 residues. The CDR3 loop is CASSQDGTGGTGELFF. CDR3 bases: TGTGCCAGCAGCCAAGATGGGACAGGCGGGACCGGGGAGCTGTTTTTT.

Comments on this clonotype: The junction and the germline gene differ at one end; a read error may be behind it. The genes are TRBV7-7 and TRBJ2-7; no clear D gene. This CDR3 is built from 14 residues. Germline lookup yields CDR1 SSHAT and CDR2 FNYEAQ (reference sequence). The CDR3 spells CASSPMQQGSEQYF. The CDR3 DNA reads as TGTGCTAGCAGCCCAATGCAACAAGGGTCGGAGCAGTACTTC.

In its sample, this clonotype was seen a few times. V usage is TRBV16 and J usage is TRBJ1-4, with a weak D call TRBD1 (5 bases). The CDR3 is 15 amino acids. Trimming shortened V by 2 bases and J by 6 bases, and 13 bases separated the two germline ends. Germline V CDR1 and CDR2: KGHSY, FQNENV. CDR3 in amino acids: CASSQMDTEDEKLFF. The CDR3 DNA is TGTGCCAGCAGCCAAATGGACACTGAAGATGAAAAACTGTTTTTT.

The V call is TRBV30, the J call TRBJ2-7, with a tentative D call TRBD2 (5 bases). The CDR3 is made up of 13 amino acids. Trimming took off 0 bases at V and 3 bases at J, with 9 bases between the two ends. Germline values: CDR1 GTSNPN, CDR2 SVGIG (reference sequence). The CDR3 region is CAWSVFRGYEQYF. For the CDR3, the DNA is TGTGCCTGGAGTGTATTCCGGGGCTACGAGCAGTACTTC.

This clonotype turned up a few times. The chain is built from TRBV28 and TRBJ2-5, with 7 bases lining up with TRBD2. V shed 3 bases and J 5 bases; nucleotides not matched to a gene: 9. The CDR3 sequence is 15 residues long. CDR1 MDHEN and CDR2 SYDVKM come from the germline V gene. CDR3 sequence reads: CASSFPPGGGETQYF. The CDR3, as DNA: TGTGCCAGCAGTTTCCCCCCTGGGGGGGGGGAGACCCAGTACTTC.

This clonotype came up a few times. V gene TRBV24-1 combines with J gene TRBJ2-4; a possible D gene is TRBD2 (5 bases). Germline V gene sequence: CDR1 KGHDR, CDR2 SFDVKD. Trimming removed 5 bases at V and 9 bases at J, with 25 bases between. There are 17 residues in the CDR3. In DNA, the CDR3 is TGTGCCACCAGTGGCCTCCGGGCCCCTTCTCGGGGAAGCATTCAGTACTTC. Its translation: CATSGLRAPSRGSIQYF.

As DNA, the CDR3 is TGCGCCAGCAGCCAGCTTTCAGGGGCCACAGATACGCAGTATTTT. It is translated as CASSQLSGATDTQYF. This rearrangement joins TRBV4-1 to TRBJ2-3, with D perhaps TRBD1 (6 bases). The CDR3 totals 15 residues. V was cut by 3 bases and J by 2 bases, with 12 bases left in between. In germline, CDR1 is MGHRA, CDR2 YSYEKL.

J is TRBJ2-7 and V is TRBV5-4; TRBD1 aligns across 7 bases. The CDR3 consists of 15 residues. Germline values: CDR1 SGHNT, CDR2 YYREEE (reference sequence). After removal of 0 bases from V and 1 base from J, the junction contained 4 bases not matched to a gene. DNA for the CDR3: TGTGCCAGCAGCTTGGTAGGGACAGTGTCCTACGAGCAGTACTTC. Translation gives CASSLVGTVSYEQYF.

The chain recombines TRBV5-5 with TRBJ1-2, with D perhaps TRBD1 (6 bases). V shed 0 bases and J shed 3 bases, with 15 bases lying between them. Germline V gives CDR1 SGHKS, CDR2 YYEKEE (reference sequence). This CDR3 is built from 16 residues. This CDR3 is CASSLEELQGYYGYTF. The DNA of the CDR3 is TGTGCCAGCAGCTTGGAAGAGTTACAGGGTTACTATGGCTACACCTTC.

This clonotype was detected a few times. This chain links TRBV20-1 with TRBJ1-5; D unclear. Per the germline V gene, CDR1 is DFQATT and CDR2 is SNEGSKA (reference sequence). The V end lost 3 bases, the J end lost 7 bases, and 10 bases lay between the germline ends. The CDR3 spans 12 residues. The CDR3 loop is CSASDLEQPQHF. Written as DNA, the CDR3 is TGCAGTGCTAGCGATTTGGAACAGCCCCAGCATTTT.

This clonotype has a handful of counts. The chain has TRBV15 and TRBJ1-2; D call uncertain. Per the germline V gene, CDR1 is LNHNV and CDR2 is YYDKDF (reference sequence). The CDR3 contains 14 residues. Trimming took 1 base from V and 3 from J, leaving 9 bases between them. In DNA form, the CDR3 reads TGTGCCACCAGCAGAGGTGGCAGATACTATGGCTACACCTTC. This sequence encodes CATSRGGRYYGYTF.

This rearrangement joins TRBV9 to TRBJ1-2; D uncertain. This CDR3 is built from 13 residues. Germline V gene sequence: CDR1 SGDLS, CDR2 YYNGEE. V gave up 2 bases and J gave up 7 bases, with 12 bases separating them. CDR3 DNA: TGTGCCAGCAGCGTTTCGGGTTTCAGTGGCTACACCTTC. Its translation is CASSVSGFSGYTF.